The 30 T cell receptor beta chains in this list originate from one sample, sequenced in a study of shared clonotypes between healthy human individuals. Generated by immunoSEQ multiplex PCR, the TCRdb table keeps only in-frame clones and is missing some. Of some 510,000 clones in the sample, around 79% are singletons; the top ten hold 13%. Sequenced: PBMCs. The receptors were gathered from a woman in her 40s in good health. Some clones in this sample may be carry-over from other donors' samples.

Worth noting for this clone: The same CDR3 also results from other DNA sequences found in this sample. The rearrangement uses TRBV7-3 and TRBJ1-1; D is uncertain. V was clipped by 1 base and J by 2 bases, with 5 bases between them. Germline V gene data show CDR1 as SGHTA and CDR2 as FQGTGA. CDR3 size: 13 residues. The CDR3 bases are TGTGCCAGCAGCTTAAACGGTAACACTGAAGCTTTCTTT. This codes for CASSLNGNTEAFF.

This clone was detected only once. V gene TRBV6-1 combines with J gene TRBJ2-3, with TRBD2 identical over 9 bases. The CDR3 runs to 17 residues. CDR1 is MNHNS and CDR2 is SASEGT in the germline V gene. The J segment lost 4 bases and the V segment lost 2 bases, leaving 10 bases of the junction unmatched. The CDR3 loop is CASSEPIAGVVADTQYF. In DNA, the CDR3 is TGTGCCAGCAGTGAACCAATAGCGGGAGTCGTAGCAGATACGCAGTATTTT.

This clone was found once. The chain employs TRBV25-1 and TRBJ2-1; 8 bases are shared with TRBD1. Per the germline V gene, CDR1 is MGHDK and CDR2 is SYGVNS. The junction had 9 bases not matched to a gene; V was cut back by 4 bases and J by 7 bases. CDR3 length equals 15 residues. The chain's CDR3 is CASSGRGQVRNEQFF. The CDR3 nucleotides are TGTGCCAGCAGTGGTCGGGGACAGGTTAGGAATGAGCAGTTCTTC.

The J gene is TRBJ2-2, the V gene TRBV5-1; 7 nucleotides line up with TRBD2. V was pared by 4 bases and J by 0 bases, with 18 bases of the junction left unmatched. This CDR3 region has 20 residues. The germline gives CDR1 SGHRS, CDR2 YFSETQ. The CDR3: CASSRSSGPLLPSNTGELFF. The CDR3 DNA reads TGCGCCAGCAGCCGCTCTAGCGGACCACTACTACCATCGAACACCGGGGAGCTGTTTTTT.

CDR3 loop: CAWSANEQFF. DNA for the CDR3: TGTGCCTGGAGTGCAAATGAGCAGTTCTTC. The genes are TRBV30 and TRBJ2-1; D not resolved. Germline CDR1 is GTSNPN and CDR2 is SVGIG (reference sequence). The germline V and J ends were trimmed by 1 base and 7 bases, with 2 bases remaining between them. The CDR3 consists of 10 residues.

This chain connects TRBV7-9 to TRBJ1-3; maybe TRBD1 (6 bases). Trimming shortened V by 5 bases and J by 2 bases, and 13 bases separated the two germline ends. The germline CDR1 and CDR2 sequences are SEHNR and FQNEAQ (reference sequence). The length of the CDR3 is 15 residues. This CDR3 reads CASSDVRGAGNTIYF. CDR3 bases: TGTGCCAGCAGCGACGTTAGGGGGGCTGGAAACACCATATATTTT.

This clone was observed a few times. The chain carries TRBV14 and TRBJ2-1; D is unclear. The CDR3 contains 14 residues. Germline CDR1 reads SGHDN; CDR2 reads FVKESK. Trimming left V 1 base short and J 5 bases short, with 9 bases between. This CDR3 is CASSQALGHNEQFF. CDR3 nucleotide sequence: TGTGCCAGCAGCCAAGCATTGGGTCACAATGAGCAGTTCTTC.

CDR3 in DNA: TGTGCCAGCAGCCCTTCTGCCGGGAGGACTAGCACAGATACGCAGTATTTT. The encoded protein is CASSPSAGRTSTDTQYF. The rearrangement joins TRBV7-8 to TRBJ2-3; 7 bases are a match to TRBD2. V trimming: 5 bases; J trimming: 0 bases; junction bases outside the gene matches: 11. Germline values: CDR1 SGHVS, CDR2 FQNEAQ. CDR3 size: 17 residues.

The chain links TRBV27 to TRBJ1-1; 7 bases map to TRBD1. CDR1 is MNHEY, CDR2 SMNVEV, per germline (reference sequence). V was clipped by 3 bases and J by 5 bases; unmatched bases: 9. The CDR3 spans 15 residues. The CDR3 DNA reads TGTGCCAGCAGTTTCCGCAGGGGGAGTAGAACTGAAGCTTTCTTT. This gives the protein CASSFRRGSRTEAFF.

CDR3: CASSEPSSYNEQFF. The CDR3 bases are TGTGCCAGCAGCGAGCCCAGCTCCTACAATGAGCAGTTCTTC. V and J are TRBV28 and TRBJ2-1; D is uncertain. Trimming shortened V by 6 bases and J by 0 bases, and 9 bases separated the two germline ends. Germline loops: CDR1 MDHEN, CDR2 SYDVKM. There are 14 residues in the CDR3. The full variable domain, with the rest looked up from reference TRBV28 and TRBJ2-1, is DVKVTQSSRYLVKRTGEKVFLECVQDMDHENMFWYRQDPGLGLRLIYFSYDVKMKEKGDIPEGYSVSREKKERFSLILESASTNQTSMYLCASSEPSSYNEQFFGPGTRLTVL.

The rearrangement joins TRBV7-2 to TRBJ1-6; D is ambiguous. V lost 5 bases and J lost 9, with 14 bases in between. This CDR3 is built from 14 residues. Germline V gene lookup returns CDR1 SGHTA and CDR2 FQGNSA. CDR3 DNA sequence: TGTGCCAGCAGCCCCCTAGGGTTCGGTTCACCCCTCCACTTT. This gives the protein CASSPLGFGSPLHF.

The genes are TRBV4-2 and TRBJ2-7; D possibly corresponds to TRBD2 (6 bases). Germline values: CDR1 LGHNA, CDR2 YNFKEQ. The CDR3 is 16 amino acids. V dropped 0 bases and J dropped 3 bases, with 15 bases sitting between them. The CDR3 coding sequence is TGTGCCAGCAGCCAAGATGTGGACTCGGGGGTCTACGAGCAGTACTTC. It codes for CASSQDVDSGVYEQYF.

This clone was recorded many times. CDR3 in amino acids: CASSLMAGTGGAESYEQYF. CDR3 in DNA: TGCGCCAGCAGCCTTATGGCCGGGACAGGGGGCGCAGAGTCCTACGAGCAGTACTTC. The chain is built from TRBV4-3 and TRBJ2-7; TRBD1 aligns across 12 bases. Germline V gene sequence: CDR1 LGHNA, CDR2 YSLEER. The CDR3 consists of 19 residues. Trimming cost V 4 bases and J 1 base; bases outside gene matches: 14.

The chain joins TRBV19 to TRBJ2-5, with D unclear. The V gene lost 4 bases and the J gene lost 2 bases, with 8 bases spanning the gap. This CDR3 contains 13 residues. Germline V gene sequence: CDR1 LNHDA, CDR2 SQIVND (reference sequence). The CDR3: CASSSDAQETQYF. The CDR3 region has the DNA TGTGCCAGTAGTAGCGACGCACAAGAGACCCAGTACTTC.

The chain has TRBV15 and TRBJ2-7, with a weak D call TRBD2 (6 bases). The CDR3 is made up of 14 amino acids. Germline V gives CDR1 LNHNV, CDR2 YYDKDF (reference sequence). V lost 0 bases and J 7 bases, leaving 13 bases between the germline ends. CDR3 amino acids: CATSRESLAREQYF. The DNA for the CDR3 is TGTGCCACCAGCAGAGAGAGCCTAGCGCGGGAGCAGTACTTC.

CDR3 residues: CATSPRLAGDTGELFF. The CDR3 bases are TGTGCCACCTCCCCCCGACTAGCGGGTGATACCGGGGAGCTGTTTTTT. The genes are TRBV15 and TRBJ2-2, with 10 bases lining up with TRBD2. The CDR3 has 16 residues. Germline V lookup: CDR1 LNHNV, CDR2 YYDKDF (reference sequence). V trimming: 8 bases; J trimming: 5 bases; junction bases outside the gene matches: 11.

V gene TRBV18 combines with J gene TRBJ2-7; TRBD1 matches 9 bases. The CDR3 is made up of 14 amino acids. Germline CDR1 is KGHSH and CDR2 is LQKENI. V lost 4 bases, J lost 5 bases, and 6 bases stayed unmatched. The CDR3 DNA follows: TGTGCCAGCTCACGGGGGACAGGGAACGACGAGCAGTACTTC. This translates into CASSRGTGNDEQYF.

This clone has only one observation. The genes are TRBV7-3 and TRBJ2-2; 11 bases align to TRBD2. V was pared by 5 bases and J by 0 bases, with 2 bases of the junction left unmatched. Germline loops: CDR1 SGHTA, CDR2 FQGTGA. The CDR3 length is 16 residues. This CDR3 reads CASSQGLAANTGELFF. CDR3 bases: TGTGCCAGCAGCCAGGGACTAGCGGCGAACACCGGGGAGCTGTTTTTT. Full variable domain (rest looked up from reference TRBV7-3 and TRBJ2-2): GAGVSQTPSNKVTEKGKYVELRCDPISGHTALYWYRQSLGQGPEFLIYFQGTGAADDSGLPNDRFFAVRPEGSVSTLKIQRTERGDSAVYLCASSQGLAANTGELFFGEGSRLTVL.

The chain is built from TRBV11-2 and TRBJ2-7; 14 positions match TRBD2. Trimming removed 6 bases from V and 4 bases from J; junction bases left unmatched: 5. Germline assignment: CDR1 SGHAT and CDR2 FQNNGV. CDR3 size: 15 residues. The CDR3 nucleotides read TGTGCCAGCAGTCTCGGACTAGCGGGAGGATACGAGCAGTACTTC. This translates into CASSLGLAGGYEQYF. Full variable domain (rest looked up from reference TRBV11-2 and TRBJ2-7): EAGVAQSPRYKIIEKRQSVAFWCNPISGHATLYWYQQILGQGPKLLIQFQNNGVVDDSQLPKDRFSAERLKGVDSTLKIQPAKLEDSAVYLCASSLGLAGGYEQYFGPGTRLTVT.

The chain has TRBV9 and TRBJ2-1; the match to TRBD1 covers 8 bases. CDR1 is SGDLS and CDR2 is YYNGEE in the germline V gene. V trimming: 4 bases; J trimming: 6 bases; junction bases outside the gene matches: 3. The CDR3 extends over 13 amino acids. In DNA, the CDR3 is TGTGCCAGCAGCCTGGGACAGGCCAATGAGCAGTTCTTC. It specifies CASSLGQANEQFF.

The chain carries TRBV7-8 and TRBJ2-5; 9 bases fit TRBD1. This CDR3 is built from 18 residues. Germline values: CDR1 SGHVS, CDR2 FQNEAQ. V lost 5 bases to trimming and J lost 1 base; unmatched junction nucleotides: 14. This CDR3 is CASSQGTTGGLLQETQYF. CDR3 DNA: TGTGCCAGCAGCCAAGGGACCACAGGGGGCCTACTCCAAGAGACCCAGTACTTC.

V usage is TRBV7-2 and J usage is TRBJ1-1, with 9 bases fitting TRBD1. Trimming removed 7 bases from V and 3 bases from J; junction bases left unmatched: 3. The CDR3 sequence is 13 residues long. Germline V gene sequence: CDR1 SGHTA, CDR2 FQGNSA. Written as DNA, the CDR3 is TGTGCCAGCAACCGGGACAGGGACACTGAAGCTTTCTTT. This translates into CASNRDRDTEAFF.

The chain has TRBV18 and TRBJ2-1; no definite D call. There are 13 residues in the CDR3. The V end lost 2 bases, the J end lost 6 bases, and 8 bases lay between the germline ends. Per germline, CDR1 KGHSH and CDR2 LQKENI. CDR3 sequence (DNA): TGTGCCAGCTCACCAGGTCCCCTCAATGAGCAGTTCTTC. This encodes CASSPGPLNEQFF.

The rearrangement joins TRBV19 to TRBJ1-5; D call uncertain. Trimming shortened V by 6 bases and J by 2 bases, and 11 bases separated the two germline ends. Germline V gives CDR1 LNHDA, CDR2 SQIVND (reference sequence). The CDR3 contains 14 residues. As DNA, the CDR3 is TGTGCCAGTAGGTTCGCGGGTGGCAATCAGCCCCAGCATTTT. Translation: CASRFAGGNQPQHF.

This clone was seen a handful of times. This rearrangement joins TRBV7-2 to TRBJ2-7, with 8 bases matching TRBD2. Germline values: CDR1 SGHTA, CDR2 FQGNSA. J was trimmed by 1 base and V by 0 bases; bases with no gene match: 2. CDR3 size: 15 residues. This CDR3 reads CASSLAPSGSYEQYF. The CDR3, as DNA: TGTGCCAGCAGCTTAGCTCCTAGCGGGTCCTACGAGCAGTACTTC.

This chain joins TRBV4-1 and TRBJ1-4; D unclear. The V end lost 0 bases, the J end lost 10 bases, and 9 bases lay between the germline ends. The CDR3 length is 13 residues. Germline loops: CDR1 MGHRA, CDR2 YSYEKL. The CDR3 spells CASSQDHVGKLFF. The CDR3 DNA reads TGCGCCAGCAGCCAAGACCACGTGGGAAAACTGTTTTTT.

CDR3 nucleotide sequence: TGTGCCAGCAGCTTAGATCGAGGGCTAGCGGGACCCGCGGGTGAGCAGTTCTTC. It encodes CASSLDRGLAGPAGEQFF. The genes are TRBV11-3 and TRBJ2-1; TRBD2 matches 9 bases. The V segment lost 0 bases and the J segment 9 bases; nucleotides outside the gene matches: 15. Germline V lookup: CDR1 SGHNT, CDR2 YENEEA. The CDR3 consists of 18 residues.

The CDR3 sequence is CASSLAAGENEQYF. The CDR3 DNA reads TGTGCCAGCAGCTTAGCAGCGGGAGAGAACGAGCAGTACTTC. The V call is TRBV7-2, the J call TRBJ2-7, with 8 bases fitting TRBD2. Germline CDR1 and CDR2: SGHTA and FQGNSA. The CDR3 covers 14 residues. V was clipped by 0 bases and J by 5 bases; unmatched bases: 3.

This chain joins TRBV6-5 and TRBJ1-1; D may be TRBD1 (6 bases). Trimming removed 6 bases from V and 1 base from J, with 15 bases in between. CDR1 and CDR2 (germline): MNHEY, SVGAGI. The CDR3 totals 15 residues. CDR3 sequence reads: CASRGNREANTEAFF. The CDR3 DNA reads as TGTGCCAGCAGGGGTAACAGGGAAGCGAACACTGAAGCTTTCTTT.

This clone was recorded a few times. This chain connects TRBV4-3 to TRBJ1-1; D remains unclear. Trimming took off 2 bases at V and 0 bases at J, with 10 bases between the two ends. CDR3 length: 15 amino acids. Germline CDR1 and CDR2: LGHNA and YSLEER. CDR3: CASSQMLTVNTEAFF. The CDR3 coding sequence is TGCGCCAGCAGCCAAATGCTGACGGTGAACACTGAAGCTTTCTTT.